This TCR beta chain stems from a study of blood T cell repertoires in COVID-19. Sequenced by immunoSEQ multiplex PCR; TCRdb stores in-frame clones only, minus some. This repertoire shows approximately 220,000 clones, less than 90% found once; its top ten account for roughly 4.6%. The clonotype was recovered from an older woman who had recovered from COVID-19. The specimen was peripheral blood.

The CDR3 sequence is CASSAERGSTEAFF. As DNA, the CDR3 is TGTGCCAGCAGCGCCGAGCGAGGAAGCACTGAAGCTTTCTTT. The chain is built from TRBV9 and TRBJ1-1; D gene uncertain. The V gene's germline CDR1 is SGDLS and CDR2 YYNGEE. Trimming removed 3 bases from V and 4 bases from J, with 13 bases in between. CDR3 length: 14 residues.